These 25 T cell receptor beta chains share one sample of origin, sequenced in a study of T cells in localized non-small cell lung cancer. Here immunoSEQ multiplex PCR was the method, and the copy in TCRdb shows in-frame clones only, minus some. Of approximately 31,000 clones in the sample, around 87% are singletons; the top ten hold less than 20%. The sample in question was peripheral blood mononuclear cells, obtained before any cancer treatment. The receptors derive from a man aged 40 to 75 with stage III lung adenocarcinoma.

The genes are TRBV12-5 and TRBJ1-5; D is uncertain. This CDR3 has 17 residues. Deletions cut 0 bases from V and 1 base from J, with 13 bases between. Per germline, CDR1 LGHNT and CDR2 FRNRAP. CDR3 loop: CASGLVVFGASNQPQHF. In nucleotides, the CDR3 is TGTGCTAGTGGTTTGGTAGTTTTCGGAGCGAGCAATCAGCCCCAGCATTTT.

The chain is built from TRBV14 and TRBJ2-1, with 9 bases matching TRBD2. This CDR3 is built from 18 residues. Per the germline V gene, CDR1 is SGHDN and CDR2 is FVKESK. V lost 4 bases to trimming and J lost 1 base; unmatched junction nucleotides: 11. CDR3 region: CASSRGGLAGRSYNEQFF. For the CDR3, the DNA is TGTGCCAGCAGCCGGGGAGGCCTAGCGGGGCGTTCCTACAATGAGCAGTTCTTC. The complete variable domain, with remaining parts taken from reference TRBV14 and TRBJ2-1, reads EAGVTQFPSHSVIEKGQTVTLRCDPISGHDNLYWYRRVMGKEIKFLLHFVKESKQDESGMPNNRFLAERTGGTYSTLKVQPAELEDSGVYFCASSRGGLAGRSYNEQFFGPGTRLTVL.

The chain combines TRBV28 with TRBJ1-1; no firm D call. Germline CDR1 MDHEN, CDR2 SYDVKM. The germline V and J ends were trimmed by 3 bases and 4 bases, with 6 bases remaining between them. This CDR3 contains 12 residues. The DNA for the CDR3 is TGTGCCAGCAGTTTGAGTCTCACTGAAGCTTTCTTT. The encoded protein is CASSLSLTEAFF.

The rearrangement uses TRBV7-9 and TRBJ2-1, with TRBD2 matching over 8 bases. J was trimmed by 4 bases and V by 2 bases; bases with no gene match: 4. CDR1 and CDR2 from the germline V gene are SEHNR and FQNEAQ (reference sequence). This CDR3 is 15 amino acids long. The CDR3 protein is CASSLKSSGYNEQFF. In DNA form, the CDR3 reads TGTGCCAGCAGCTTAAAGTCTAGCGGGTACAATGAGCAGTTCTTC.

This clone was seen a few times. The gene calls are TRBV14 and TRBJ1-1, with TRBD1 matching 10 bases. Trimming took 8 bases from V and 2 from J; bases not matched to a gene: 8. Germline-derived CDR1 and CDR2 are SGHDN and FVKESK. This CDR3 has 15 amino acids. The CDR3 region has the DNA TGTGCCAGCCGTCCGGGACAGGGGATCAACACTGAAGCTTTCTTT. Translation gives CASRPGQGINTEAFF.

The CDR3: CASSGGVQGRTDTQYF. The CDR3 region has the DNA TGTGCCAGCAGCGGGGGAGTGCAGGGAAGGACAGATACGCAGTATTTT. V usage is TRBV9 and J usage is TRBJ2-3; perhaps D is TRBD1 or TRBD2 (5 bases each). The germline gives CDR1 SGDLS, CDR2 YYNGEE. The CDR3 consists of 16 residues. V lost 3 bases to trimming and J lost 3 bases, with 17 bases between them.

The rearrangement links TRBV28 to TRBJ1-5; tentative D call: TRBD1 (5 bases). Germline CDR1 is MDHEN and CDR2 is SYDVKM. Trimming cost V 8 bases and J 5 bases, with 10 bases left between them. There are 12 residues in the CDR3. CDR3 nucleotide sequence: TGTGCCAGCCGAGGGGCCTATCAGCCCCAGCATTTT. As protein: CASRGAYQPQHF.

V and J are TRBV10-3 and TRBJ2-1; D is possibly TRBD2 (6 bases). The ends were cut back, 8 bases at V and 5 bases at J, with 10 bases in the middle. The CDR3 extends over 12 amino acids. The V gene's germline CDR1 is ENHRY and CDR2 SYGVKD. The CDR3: CAIGDFDNEQFF. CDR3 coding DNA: TGTGCCATCGGGGACTTCGACAATGAGCAGTTCTTC.

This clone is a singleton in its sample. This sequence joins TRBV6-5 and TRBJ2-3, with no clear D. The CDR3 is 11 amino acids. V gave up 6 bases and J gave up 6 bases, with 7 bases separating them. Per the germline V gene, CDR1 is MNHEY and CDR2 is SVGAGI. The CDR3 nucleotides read TGTGCCAGCAGCATAGGGGATACGCAGTATTTT. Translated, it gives CASSIGDTQYF.

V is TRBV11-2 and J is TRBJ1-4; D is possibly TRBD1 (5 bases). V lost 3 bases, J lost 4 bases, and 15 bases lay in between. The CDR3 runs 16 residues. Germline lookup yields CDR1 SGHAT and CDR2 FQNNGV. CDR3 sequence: CASSLGRGRSNEKLFF. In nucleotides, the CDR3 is TGTGCCAGCAGCTTGGGACGGGGCAGAAGTAATGAAAAACTGTTTTTT.

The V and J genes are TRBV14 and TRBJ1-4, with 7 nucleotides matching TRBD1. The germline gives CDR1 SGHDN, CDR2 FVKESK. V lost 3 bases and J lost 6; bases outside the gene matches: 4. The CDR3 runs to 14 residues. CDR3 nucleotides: TGTGCCAGCAGCCATCTTCAGGGGGATGAAAAACTGTTTTTT. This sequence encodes CASSHLQGDEKLFF.

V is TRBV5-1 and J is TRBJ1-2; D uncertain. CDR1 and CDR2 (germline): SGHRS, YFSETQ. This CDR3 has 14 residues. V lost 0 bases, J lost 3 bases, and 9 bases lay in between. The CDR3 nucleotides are TGCGCCAGCAGCTTGGCGGGTACAGACTATGGCTACACCTTC. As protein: CASSLAGTDYGYTF.

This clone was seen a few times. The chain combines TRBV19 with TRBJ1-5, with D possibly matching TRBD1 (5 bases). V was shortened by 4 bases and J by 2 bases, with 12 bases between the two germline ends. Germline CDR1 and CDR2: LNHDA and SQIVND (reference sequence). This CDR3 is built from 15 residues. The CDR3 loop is CASSSEGYGNQPQHF. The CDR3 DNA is TGTGCCAGTAGTAGCGAGGGGTACGGCAATCAGCCCCAGCATTTT. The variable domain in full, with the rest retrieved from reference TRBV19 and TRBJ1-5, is DGGITQSPKYLFRKEGQNVTLSCEQNLNHDAMYWYRQDPGQGLRLIYYSQIVNDFQKGDIAEGYSVSREKKESFPLTVTSAQKNPTAFYLCASSSEGYGNQPQHFGDGTRLSIL.

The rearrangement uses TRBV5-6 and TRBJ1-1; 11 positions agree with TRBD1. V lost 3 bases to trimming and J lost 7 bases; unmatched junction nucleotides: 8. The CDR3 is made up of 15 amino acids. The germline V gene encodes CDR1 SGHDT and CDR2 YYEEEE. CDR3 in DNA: TGTGCCAGCAGCTCTCTCCCGGGACAGGGGGTTGAAGCTTTCTTT. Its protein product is CASSSLPGQGVEAFF.

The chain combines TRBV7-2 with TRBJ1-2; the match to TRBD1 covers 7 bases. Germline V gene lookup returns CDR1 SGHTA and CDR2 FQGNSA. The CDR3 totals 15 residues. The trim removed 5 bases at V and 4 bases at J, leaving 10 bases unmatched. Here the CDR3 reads CASSSQPGTAYGYTF. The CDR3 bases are TGTGCCAGCAGCAGCCAACCCGGGACAGCCTATGGCTACACCTTC.

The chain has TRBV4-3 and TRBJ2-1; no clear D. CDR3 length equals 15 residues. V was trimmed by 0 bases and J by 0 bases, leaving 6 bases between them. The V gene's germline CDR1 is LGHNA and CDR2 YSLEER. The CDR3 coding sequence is TGCGCCAGCAGCCAAGATATAAGCTCCTACAATGAGCAGTTCTTC. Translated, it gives CASSQDISSYNEQFF.

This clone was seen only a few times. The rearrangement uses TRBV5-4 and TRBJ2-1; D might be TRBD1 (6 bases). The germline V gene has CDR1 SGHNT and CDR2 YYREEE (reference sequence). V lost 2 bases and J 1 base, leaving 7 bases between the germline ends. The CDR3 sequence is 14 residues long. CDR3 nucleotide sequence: TGTGCCAGCAGCTTAACAGGGTCCTACAATGAGCAGTTCTTC. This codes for CASSLTGSYNEQFF.

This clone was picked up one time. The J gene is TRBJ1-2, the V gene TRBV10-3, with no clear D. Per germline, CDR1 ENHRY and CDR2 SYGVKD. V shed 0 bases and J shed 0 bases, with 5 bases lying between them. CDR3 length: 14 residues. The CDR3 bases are TGTGCCATCAGTGAGTCAAAAACTAACTATGGCTACACCTTC. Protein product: CAISESKTNYGYTF.

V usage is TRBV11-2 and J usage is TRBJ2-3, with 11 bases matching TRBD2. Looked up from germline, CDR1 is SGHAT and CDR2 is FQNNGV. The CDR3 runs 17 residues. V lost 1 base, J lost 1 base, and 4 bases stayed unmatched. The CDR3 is CASSLGVAGGGTDTQYF. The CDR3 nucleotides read TGTGCCAGCAGCTTAGGGGTAGCGGGGGGGGGCACAGATACGCAGTATTTT.

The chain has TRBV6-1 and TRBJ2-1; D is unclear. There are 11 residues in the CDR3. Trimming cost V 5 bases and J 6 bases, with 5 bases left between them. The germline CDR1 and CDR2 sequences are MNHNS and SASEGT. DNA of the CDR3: TGTGCCAGCAGTATTTCCAATGAGCAGTTCTTC. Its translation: CASSISNEQFF.

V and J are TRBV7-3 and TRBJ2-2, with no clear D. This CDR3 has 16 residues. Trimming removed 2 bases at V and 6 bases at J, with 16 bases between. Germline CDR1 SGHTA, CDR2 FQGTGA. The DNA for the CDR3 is TGTGCCAGCAGCTTAGACGGCTCCATGAGACCCGGGGAGCTGTTTTTT. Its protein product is CASSLDGSMRPGELFF.

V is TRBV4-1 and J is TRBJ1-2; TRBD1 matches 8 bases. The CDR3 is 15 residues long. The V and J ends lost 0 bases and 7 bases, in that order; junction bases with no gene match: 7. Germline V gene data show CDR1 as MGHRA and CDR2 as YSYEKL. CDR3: CASSQDGQGASGYTF. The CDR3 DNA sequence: TGCGCCAGCAGCCAAGATGGGCAGGGGGCTTCTGGCTACACCTTC.

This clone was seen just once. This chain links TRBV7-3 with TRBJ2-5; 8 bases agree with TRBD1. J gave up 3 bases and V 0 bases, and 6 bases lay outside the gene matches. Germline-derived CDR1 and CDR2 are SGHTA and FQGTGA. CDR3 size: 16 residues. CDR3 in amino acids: CASSLTSGGGKETQYF. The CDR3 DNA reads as TGTGCCAGCAGCTTAACGTCAGGGGGCGGGAAAGAGACCCAGTACTTC.

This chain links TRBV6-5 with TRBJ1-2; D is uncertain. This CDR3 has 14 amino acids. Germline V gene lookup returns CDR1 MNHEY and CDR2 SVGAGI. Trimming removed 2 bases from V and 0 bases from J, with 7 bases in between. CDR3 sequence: CASSYLHPNYGYTF. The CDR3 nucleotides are TGTGCCAGCAGTTACCTACATCCTAACTATGGCTACACCTTC.

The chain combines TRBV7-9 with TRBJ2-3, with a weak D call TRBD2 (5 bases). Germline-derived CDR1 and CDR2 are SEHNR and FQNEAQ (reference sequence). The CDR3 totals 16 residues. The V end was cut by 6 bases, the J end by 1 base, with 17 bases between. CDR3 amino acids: CASRVPLGGGTDTQYF. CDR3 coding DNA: TGTGCCAGCAGAGTACCCCTCGGAGGTGGCACAGATACGCAGTATTTT.